One sample yielded the 32 T cell receptor beta chains listed below, sequenced in a study of cytomegalovirus exposure and HLA in healthy donors (dated by TCRdb to about 2017). Receptors were amplified or captured by the immunoSEQ multiplex PCR assay. For the multiplex PCR, a mixture combining 60 forward primers for TCR Vbeta segments and 13 reverse primers for TCR Jbeta segments was used. TCRdb limited this immuneACCESS table to in-frame rearrangements with V and J called. A share of clones is missing; checked studies link under half to unresolved V genes, and the rest is unexplained. This sample lists 85,000 to 120,000 clones; roughly four fifths were detected once. The ten largest clones capture about 6% of the sample. The sequenced sample was PBMCs. These TCRs come from a woman aged 50 to 65 in good health and CMV-seropositive.

This clone was picked up one time. CDR3 nucleotide sequence: TGTGCCAGCTCACCCTTTCCCGCGGGGAATAATGTGAACACTGAAGCTTTCTTT. Its translation is CASSPFPAGNNVNTEAFF. The chain combines TRBV18 with TRBJ1-1; D is ambiguous. Germline CDR1 is KGHSH and CDR2 is LQKENI. The V gene lost 3 bases and the J gene lost 0 bases, with 20 bases spanning the gap. The CDR3 loop spans 18 amino acids.

The chain has TRBV7-2 and TRBJ2-5, with D possibly being TRBD2 (6 bases). The ends were cut back, 5 bases at V and 1 base at J, with 14 bases in the middle. From germline, CDR1 is SGHTA and CDR2 FQGNSA. The CDR3 runs to 15 residues. The CDR3 nucleotides are TGTGCCAGCAGCCCCCCCGGGACTCTCCAAGAGACCCAGTACTTC. Amino acid sequence: CASSPPGTLQETQYF.

The chain couples TRBV7-2 to TRBJ2-1; the D is unclear. The CDR3 extends over 13 amino acids. Trimming took 0 bases from V and 10 from J, leaving 10 bases between them. Germline lookup yields CDR1 SGHTA and CDR2 FQGNSA. The CDR3 is CASSLAAKQEQFF. CDR3 DNA sequence: TGTGCCAGCAGCTTAGCGGCGAAACAGGAGCAGTTCTTC. Full variable domain (missing parts from reference TRBV7-2 and TRBJ2-1): GAGVSQSPSNKVTEKGKDVELRCDPISGHTALYWYRQSLGQGLEFLIYFQGNSAPDKSGLPSDRFSAERTGGSVSTLTIQRTQQEDSAVYLCASSLAAKQEQFFGPGTRLTVL.

The gene calls are TRBV30 and TRBJ1-2; weak D call: TRBD1 (5 bases). The germline gives CDR1 GTSNPN, CDR2 SVGIG (reference sequence). CDR3 length equals 11 residues. Trimming removed 5 bases from V and 7 bases from J, with 11 bases in between. The CDR3 nucleotides read TGTGCCTGGTTAAGGGGCGGTGGCTACACCTTC. The encoded protein is CAWLRGGGYTF.

The chain combines TRBV7-8 with TRBJ2-7; D remains ambiguous. V was pared by 3 bases and J by 5 bases, with 8 bases between. CDR1 is SGHVS, CDR2 FQNEAQ, per germline. The CDR3 has 12 amino acids. The chain's CDR3 is CASSLRLDEQYF. The CDR3 nucleotides read TGTGCCAGCAGCTTGAGACTCGACGAGCAGTACTTC.

The V gene is TRBV18, the J gene TRBJ2-5; the match to TRBD1 covers 9 bases. The CDR3 runs to 15 residues. Per germline, CDR1 KGHSH and CDR2 LQKENI. Trimming removed 0 bases from V and 5 bases from J; junction bases left unmatched: 4. In DNA, the CDR3 is TGTGCCAGCTCACCACCCACAGGGGGCCGGGAGACCCAGTACTTC. As protein: CASSPPTGGRETQYF.

The chain is built from TRBV19 and TRBJ1-5; 10 nucleotides match TRBD1. V shed 1 base and J 2 bases; nucleotides not matched to a gene: 14. The CDR3 contains 20 residues. In germline, CDR1 is LNHDA, CDR2 SQIVND (reference sequence). CDR3 DNA: TGTGCCAGTAGTATAGTTGGACCGGGACAGGGGTCGAGTGGCAATCAGCCCCAGCATTTT. This encodes CASSIVGPGQGSSGNQPQHF. Full variable domain (outside the CDR3, taken from reference TRBV19 and TRBJ1-5): DGGITQSPKYLFRKEGQNVTLSCEQNLNHDAMYWYRQDPGQGLRLIYYSQIVNDFQKGDIAEGYSVSREKKESFPLTVTSAQKNPTAFYLCASSIVGPGQGSSGNQPQHFGDGTRLSIL.

In this sample, this clone turned up a few times. At one of its ends the junction is not consistent with the germline gene, which may arise from a read error. The V gene is TRBV7-9, the J gene TRBJ2-1; 9 nucleotides agree with TRBD1. Germline values: CDR1 SEHNR, CDR2 FQNEAQ (reference sequence). The length of the CDR3 is 17 residues. CDR3 DNA sequence: TGTTCCAGCAGCTTATATAGTGGGACAGGGAATTACAATGAGCAGTTCTTC. Translation gives CSSSLYSGTGNYNEQFF.

CDR3 nucleotide sequence: TGTGCCAGCAGTGACCAGGGGGGTCCTTCCTACGAGCAGTACTTC. Encoded protein: CASSDQGGPSYEQYF. The chain uses TRBV6-1 and TRBJ2-7, with a possible D match to TRBD1 (7 bases). Trimming took off 3 bases at V and 1 base at J, with 13 bases between the two ends. Per germline, CDR1 MNHNS and CDR2 SASEGT. The CDR3 length is 15 residues.

The V call is TRBV28, the J call TRBJ1-6; 7 bases match TRBD1. V gave up 6 bases and J gave up 5 bases; unmatched junction bases: 10. CDR1 and CDR2 from the germline V gene are MDHEN and SYDVKM. The CDR3 contains 16 residues. CDR3: CASRILGRGDNSPLHF. The CDR3 region has the DNA TGTGCCAGCAGGATATTGGGCAGGGGGGATAATTCACCCCTCCACTTT.

The rearrangement uses TRBV29-1 and TRBJ1-2, with D possibly matching TRBD1 (6 bases). In germline, CDR1 is SQVTM, CDR2 ANQGSEA. The CDR3 loop spans 14 amino acids. Trimming removed 4 bases from V and 8 bases from J, with 20 bases in between. The CDR3 DNA sequence: TGCAGCGTTGGGGACAATTCAGGGGCTGGCGGCTACACCTTC. Its translation is CSVGDNSGAGGYTF. The variable domain in full, completed from reference TRBV29-1 and TRBJ1-2, reads SAVISQKPSRDICQRGTSLTIQCQVDSQVTMMFWYRQQPGQSLTLIATANQGSEATYESGFVIDKFPISRPNLTFSTLTVSNMSPEDSSIYLCSVGDNSGAGGYTFGSGTRLTVV.

The J gene is TRBJ1-5, the V gene TRBV5-1; 9 bases line up with TRBD1. CDR3 length: 17 residues. Germline CDR1 and CDR2: SGHRS and YFSETQ. V shed 0 bases and J 1 base; nucleotides not matched to a gene: 5. The CDR3 sequence is CASSLAPQGASNQPQHF. The CDR3 DNA follows: TGCGCCAGCAGCTTGGCCCCACAGGGGGCCAGCAATCAGCCCCAGCATTTT.

The chain carries TRBV28 and TRBJ1-4; D gene ambiguous. In germline, CDR1 is MDHEN, CDR2 SYDVKM. CDR3 length: 15 amino acids. The ends were cut back, 2 bases at V and 0 bases at J, with 7 bases in the middle. The CDR3 sequence: CASSLEIATNEKLFF. DNA for the CDR3: TGTGCCAGCAGTTTAGAGATTGCAACTAATGAAAAACTGTTTTTT.

The CDR3 protein is CASSLGTGALISGNTIYF. The CDR3 DNA reads as TGTGCCAGCAGCTTAGGGACAGGGGCCTTAATCTCTGGAAACACCATATATTTT. V and J are TRBV5-4 and TRBJ1-3; 10 bases agree with TRBD1. Germline V gene sequence: CDR1 SGHNT, CDR2 YYREEE (reference sequence). The CDR3 totals 18 residues. J was trimmed by 0 bases and V by 2 bases; bases with no gene match: 8.

The chain combines TRBV6-1 with TRBJ1-5; 7 bases align to TRBD1. The CDR3 spans 15 residues. Germline trimming cut 7 bases from V and 7 bases from J; bases unmatched to any gene: 13. CDR1 and CDR2 (germline): MNHNS, SASEGT. CDR3 DNA sequence: TGTGCCAGCACCATACAGATCGGACAGGAACAGCCCCAGCATTTT. Protein: CASTIQIGQEQPQHF.

This clone was found a few times. The chain carries TRBV5-6 and TRBJ2-2; weak D call: TRBD1 (6 bases). Germline assignment: CDR1 SGHDT and CDR2 YYEEEE. This CDR3 has 15 amino acids. Trimming cost V 2 bases and J 6 bases, with 14 bases left between them. The CDR3 loop is CASSFRQGSAGELFF. For the CDR3, the DNA is TGTGCCAGCAGCTTTCGGCAGGGGAGCGCCGGGGAGCTGTTTTTT.

This chain uses TRBV27 with TRBJ1-2; 7 positions match TRBD1. This CDR3 spans 15 amino acids. J gave up 0 bases and V 4 bases, and 5 bases lay outside the gene matches. Germline CDR1 and CDR2: MNHEY and SMNVEV (reference sequence). As DNA, the CDR3 is TGTGCCAGCAGTTCCCGACAGGGTTCTAACTATGGCTACACCTTC. Translation gives CASSSRQGSNYGYTF.

This sequence joins TRBV9 and TRBJ1-2; the match to TRBD1 covers 8 bases. V gave up 4 bases and J gave up 4 bases; unmatched junction bases: 3. This CDR3 is built from 13 residues. Germline CDR1 is SGDLS and CDR2 is YYNGEE. This CDR3 reads CASSQGQVYGYTF. The CDR3 DNA reads TGTGCCAGCAGCCAGGGACAGGTCTATGGCTACACCTTC.

The chain has TRBV5-1 and TRBJ2-2, with 9 bases fitting TRBD1. Germline V CDR1 and CDR2: SGHRS, YFSETQ. Losses at the gene ends were 2 bases for V and 6 bases for J; bases not matched to a gene: 8. The CDR3 totals 16 residues. CDR3 nucleotide sequence: TGCGCCAGCAGCTTCCTCCTGACAGGGGGGGCCGGGGAGCTGTTTTTT. This encodes CASSFLLTGGAGELFF.

The V call is TRBV5-1, the J call TRBJ2-2; 9 bases line up with TRBD1. V lost 4 bases, J lost 4 bases, and 8 bases stayed unmatched. Germline V gives CDR1 SGHRS, CDR2 YFSETQ. The CDR3 length is 16 residues. This CDR3 is CASSHTGGAITGELFF. Here the CDR3 DNA reads TGCGCCAGCAGCCACACAGGGGGCGCGATCACCGGGGAGCTGTTTTTT.

The chain recombines TRBV9 with TRBJ1-4; 9 positions match TRBD1. Losses at the gene ends were 3 bases for V and 3 bases for J; bases not matched to a gene: 12. The CDR3 is 18 residues long. Germline CDR1 and CDR2: SGDLS and YYNGEE. DNA for the CDR3: TGTGCCAGCAGCGCGATCCCTGGGACAGGGCGGCCTAATGAAAAACTGTTTTTT. Its protein product is CASSAIPGTGRPNEKLFF.

The chain carries TRBV6-5 and TRBJ2-5; no reliable D call. Trimming pared 4 bases from V and 5 bases from J, leaving 17 bases between. CDR1 MNHEY and CDR2 SVGAGI come from the germline V gene. The CDR3 covers 15 residues. CDR3 residues: CASSSRLAPSETQYF. DNA for the CDR3: TGTGCCAGCAGTTCCCGACTGGCACCTTCGGAGACCCAGTACTTC.

V and J are TRBV6-5 and TRBJ2-5, with a weak D call TRBD2 (6 bases). The CDR3 sequence is 14 residues long. Between the trimmed V and J ends, which lost 0 bases and 5 bases, there was a span of 10 bases. Per the germline V gene, CDR1 is MNHEY and CDR2 is SVGAGI. The CDR3 reads CASSYSEGMETQYF. Here the CDR3 DNA reads TGTGCCAGCAGTTACTCGGAGGGAATGGAGACCCAGTACTTC.

The chain uses TRBV9 and TRBJ2-1; TRBD2 agrees at 7 bases. This CDR3 region has 16 residues. Germline V gene sequence: CDR1 SGDLS, CDR2 YYNGEE. After removal of 3 bases from V and 7 bases from J, the junction contained 13 bases not matched to a gene. The chain's CDR3 is CASSAPSGDPRNEQFF. The CDR3 DNA follows: TGTGCCAGCAGCGCCCCTAGCGGCGACCCCCGGAATGAGCAGTTCTTC. Full variable domain (missing parts from reference TRBV9 and TRBJ2-1): DSGVTQTPKHLITATGQRVTLRCSPRSGDLSVYWYQQSLDQGLQFLIQYYNGEERAKGNILERFSAQQFPDLHSELNLSSLELGDSALYFCASSAPSGDPRNEQFFGPGTRLTVL.

The chain links TRBV28 to TRBJ2-1, with 7 bases that match TRBD1. The CDR3 is 18 residues long. V dropped 3 bases and J dropped 3; count of bases not matched to a gene: 14. Germline assignment: CDR1 MDHEN and CDR2 SYDVKM. The CDR3 DNA reads TGTGCCAGCAGTTTGATCCGGGACAGTCAAACCATCTACAATGAGCAGTTCTTC. Protein: CASSLIRDSQTIYNEQFF.

The CDR3 loop reads CASNLLTGSGNTIYF. DNA of the CDR3: TGTGCCAGCAACCTCCTGACAGGCTCTGGAAACACCATATATTTT. The genes are TRBV2 and TRBJ1-3, with a possible D match to TRBD1 (6 bases). V lost 7 bases, J lost 0 bases, and 13 bases lay in between. The CDR3 runs 15 residues. Looked up from germline, CDR1 is SNHLY and CDR2 is FYNNEI.

The V gene is TRBV5-1, the J gene TRBJ2-3; the D gene is possibly TRBD2 (5 bases). V was trimmed by 0 bases and J by 2 bases, leaving 7 bases between them. The CDR3 sequence is 14 residues long. Germline CDR1 is SGHRS and CDR2 is YFSETQ. The CDR3 DNA reads TGCGCCAGCAGCTTGGTGGACTCCACAGATACGCAGTATTTT. Translated: CASSLVDSTDTQYF.

The V call is TRBV5-1, the J call TRBJ2-7; 12 bases are a match to TRBD2. Unmatched junction bases numbered 4, after V lost 0 bases and J lost 6 bases. The CDR3 totals 15 residues. Germline CDR1 SGHRS, CDR2 YFSETQ. CDR3 region: CASSLASGGAVEQYF. CDR3 DNA sequence: TGCGCCAGCAGCTTGGCTAGCGGGGGGGCGGTCGAGCAGTACTTC.

CDR3 sequence reads: CASSRGHLQETQYF. In DNA, the CDR3 is TGTGCCAGCAGCCGTGGCCACCTTCAAGAGACCCAGTACTTC. V and J are TRBV7-8 and TRBJ2-5, with D unclear. Germline V CDR1 and CDR2: SGHVS, FQNEAQ. With 5 bases removed from V and 2 bases from J, the gap between germline ends came to 12 bases. CDR3 size: 14 residues. Full variable domain (outside the CDR3, taken from reference TRBV7-8 and TRBJ2-5): GAGVSQSPRYKVAKRGQDVALRCDPISGHVSLFWYQQALGQGPEFLTYFQNEAQLDKSGLPSDRFFAERPEGSVSTLKIQRTQQEDSAVYLCASSRGHLQETQYFGPGTRLLVL.

This clone was detected only a few times. The rearrangement joins TRBV2 to TRBJ1-3; D unclear. Germline V CDR1 and CDR2: SNHLY, FYNNEI. V was trimmed by 2 bases and J by 4 bases, leaving 12 bases between them. The CDR3 spans 15 residues. CDR3 sequence reads: CASSEYSIIGNTIYF. As DNA, the CDR3 is TGTGCCAGCAGTGAATACAGTATTATCGGAAACACCATATATTTT. Together with reference TRBV2 and TRBJ1-3, the CDR3 gives the full variable domain: EPEVTQTPSHQVTQMGQEVILRCVPISNHLYFYWYRQILGQKVEFLVSFYNNEISEKSEIFDDQFSVERPDGSNFTLKIRSTKLEDSAMYFCASSEYSIIGNTIYFGEGSWLTVV.

V usage is TRBV10-3 and J usage is TRBJ2-7; 8 bases line up with TRBD1. V was clipped by 6 bases and J by 0 bases; unmatched bases: 7. CDR3 length equals 15 residues. Germline CDR1 reads ENHRY; CDR2 reads SYGVKD. For the CDR3, the DNA is TGTGCCATCAGGGGGCCGGGACAGGCCTCCTACGAGCAGTACTTC. Its translation: CAIRGPGQASYEQYF.

This rearrangement joins TRBV2 to TRBJ1-1, with 7 nucleotides matching TRBD1. V lost 6 bases, J lost 3 bases, and 10 bases stayed unmatched. Germline-derived CDR1 and CDR2 are SNHLY and FYNNEI. The CDR3 spans 15 residues. The CDR3 sequence: CASRRKGGLDTEAFF. Here the CDR3 DNA reads TGTGCCAGCAGAAGGAAAGGGGGCTTGGACACTGAAGCTTTCTTT.